The clone carrying this TCR beta chain was seen more than once but under ten times. The antigen is not known. The CDR3 has 13 residues. V dropped 5 bases and J dropped 10 bases, with 15 bases sitting between them. Germline V gives CDR1 SEHNR, CDR2 FQNEAQ (reference sequence). These data originate in a study of T cell repertoires in cytomegalovirus infection. Study information: Use of recently identified HLA-C-restricted and well-studied HLA-B-restricted CMV epitopes was part of the study. Indications of both CMV infection and matching HLA type were provided by public TCR beta signatures.

Study-wide results and limits: The ex vivo response was dominated by HLA-C-restricted CMV-specific TCR beta clonotypes. Cumulative frequency of public TCR beta families picked out carriers of CMV plus the relevant HLA.

TCRdb independently ran MiXCR on the reads; one entry per CDR3 protein. The data show about 70,000 distinct CDR3 sequences, 20% seen once. The specimen was CD8+ T cells from cultured PBMCs, collected from culture after CMV antigen stimulation. This TCR derives from a human donor in good health (CMV status not recorded). Some clones in this sample may be carry-over from other donors' samples. The V call is TRBV7-9, the J call TRBJ1-5; D not certain. The DNA for the CDR3 is TGTGCCAGCAGCCCATCGGAGGAACCACCCCAGCATTTT. Translated: CASSPSEEPPQHF.